This T cell receptor beta chain was sequenced during a study of technical replicates of blood from several donors. CDR1 and CDR2 (germline): SGHVS, FNYEAQ. V lost 3 bases to trimming and J lost 5 bases, with 16 bases between them. The CDR3 extends over 15 amino acids. Libraries were prepared by immunoSEQ multiplex PCR; TCRdb keeps only in-frame clonotypes and omits some of them. Among 6,000 to 7,000 clones listed, 95% to 97% were seen once. V and J are TRBV7-6 and TRBJ2-5; maybe TRBD1 (6 bases). Material: PBMCs. This TCR was recovered from a human donor in good health. CDR3 sequence reads: CASSFGVERGETQYF. The CDR3 nucleotides read TGTGCCAGCAGCTTTGGGGTTGAGAGGGGGGAGACCCAGTACTTC.